The sequence of this T cell receptor beta chain was determined in a study of cytomegalovirus exposure and HLA in healthy donors. Study results and limitations: Later on, an analysis tied 15,000 to 20,000 TCR beta sequences to HLA alleles at 0.05 false discovery rate.

Researchers ran the PCR with 60 Vbeta and 13 Jbeta primers. TCRdb's table, derived via immunoSEQ multiplex PCR, lists solely in-frame clones and lacks some. This sample has tens of thousands of clones, with under 80% found just once. Remarks on this clone: Its cognate antigen is unknown.

The CDR3 has 15 amino acids. The sequenced sample was PBMCs. The J gene is TRBJ1-1, the V gene TRBV21-1; TRBD1, the table's D call, lacks a check against the DNA. TRBV21-1 counts as a pseudogene. This clonotype originated in a male donor in good health and CMV-seropositive. This chain's CDR3 is CASSKALGCNAEAFF. The DNA of the CDR3 is TGTGCCAGCAGCAAAGCGCTTGGCTGCAACGCTGAAGCTTTCTTT.